Presented here are 6 T cell receptor beta chains from one specimen sequenced in a study of T cell changes during pregnancy in multiple sclerosis. Sequencing used immunoSEQ multiplex PCR; TCRdb keeps in-frame clones, though not all of them. Found here are just over 20,000 clones, approximately 90% of them singletons; the top ten hold 5% to 6%. The sequences come from CD8+ T cells from peripheral blood mononuclear cells, collected in the second trimester of pregnancy. The receptors stem from a female donor in good health, enrolled as a control in a pregnancy study.

CDR3 sequence (DNA): TGTGCCATCAGAAATAGCGGGAGCCCCCCCGATACGCAGTATTTT. This gives the protein CAIRNSGSPPDTQYF. V gene TRBV10-3 combines with J gene TRBJ2-3, with 9 bases lining up with TRBD2. Trimming at V came to 6 bases and at J to 6 bases, leaving 10 bases not matched to a gene. The length of the CDR3 is 15 residues. The germline V gene encodes CDR1 ENHRY and CDR2 SYGVKD.

The chain couples TRBV30 to TRBJ2-2; 8 nucleotides match TRBD2. The CDR3 is made up of 14 amino acids. The V gene's germline CDR1 is GTSNPN and CDR2 SVGIG (reference sequence). The V and J ends lost 5 bases and 3 bases, in that order; junction bases with no gene match: 5. This chain's CDR3 is CAWRGGGDTGELFF. CDR3 in DNA: TGTGCCTGGCGGGGGGGTGGGGACACCGGGGAGCTGTTTTTT.

This chain joins TRBV29-1 and TRBJ2-3, with TRBD2 matching over 9 bases. The CDR3 is 14 residues long. V dropped 7 bases and J dropped 6; count of bases not matched to a gene: 11. Per the germline V gene, CDR1 is SQVTM and CDR2 is ANQGSEA. CDR3 amino acids: CSASPSGMRDTQYF. For the CDR3, the DNA is TGCAGCGCCTCACCTAGCGGGATGAGGGATACGCAGTATTTT.

Written as DNA, the CDR3 is TGTGCCAGCAGTCAGTTGAAACATCCACACCTCCCTAACTATGGCTACACCTTC. Its protein product is CASSQLKHPHLPNYGYTF. This chain links TRBV2 with TRBJ1-2; D is undetermined. Germline CDR1 is SNHLY and CDR2 is FYNNEI. This CDR3 region has 18 residues. V was trimmed by 5 bases and J by 0 bases, leaving 22 bases between them.

The chain recombines TRBV5-1 with TRBJ1-4; maybe TRBD1 (6 bases). The germline V and J ends were trimmed by 0 bases and 7 bases, with 16 bases remaining between them. Germline CDR1 is SGHRS and CDR2 is YFSETQ. This CDR3 comprises 16 residues. The CDR3 loop is CASSLAEGGAREKLFF. In DNA form, the CDR3 reads TGCGCCAGCAGCTTGGCAGAGGGGGGGGCTCGTGAAAAACTGTTTTTT.

The chain has TRBV4-2 and TRBJ2-2; no reliable D call. Trimming took 1 base from V and 5 from J, leaving 8 bases between them. The CDR3 sequence is 14 residues long. Germline assignment: CDR1 LGHNA and CDR2 YNFKEQ. As DNA, the CDR3 is TGTGCCAGCAGCCAAGGCGAAACTACCGGGGAGCTGTTTTTT. Residues: CASSQGETTGELFF.